The rows below give T cell receptor beta chains drawn from one sample of a study of T cells expressing NK-cell markers. TCRdb reprocessed the 5' RACE reads and reports one entry per CDR3 protein, with no DNA. This specimen shows roughly 160,000 distinct CDR3 sequences; the ten leading clones hold about 18%. The sequencing sample was made of blood T cells: a sorted CD56 or NKG2C T cell subset, CD4+ or CD8+ T cells, or bulk PBMC T cells (not recorded which). All receptors come from a woman aged 18 to 69 in good health. CDR3s include the opening cysteine and the closing phenylalanine or tryptophan. Each record gives: J gene, V gene, CDR3 protein.

TRBJ2-5 TRBV4-1 CASSRFARGIGETQYF
TRBJ1-1 TRBV7-2 CASSFWDRATEAFF
TRBJ2-3 TRBV18 CASSSTGTSGNTDTQYF
TRBJ2-1 TRBV5-1 CASSSPGLVTYNEQFF
TRBJ2-1 TRBV7-9 CASRGGILATNEQFF
TRBJ2-7 TRBV14 CASSPLTSGGYEQYF
TRBJ1-2 TRBV18 CASSPLDANGYTF
TRBJ2-3 TRBV7-8 CASSGRGRDTDTQYF
TRBJ2-3 TRBV4-2 CASSPFTSGGSTDTQYF
TRBJ2-2 TRBV5-1 CASSSEGGEGSTGELFF
TRBJ1-2 TRBV5-1 CASSTPGQVYGYTF
TRBJ2-1 TRBV15 CATSRDLGYEQFF
TRBJ2-3 TRBV12-3/TRBV12-4 CASSWTSGGVSTDTQYF
TRBJ2-3 TRBV20-1 CSAPGANTDTQYF
TRBJ2-1 TRBV9 CASSETGTLYNEQFF
TRBJ1-4 TRBV6-1 CASSAGITNEKLFF
TRBJ2-5 TRBV7-8 CASIPTSAFYQETQYF
TRBJ2-5 TRBV19 CASSVSRTSGIGETQYF
TRBJ2-7 TRBV5-1 CASRLEGLAYEQYF
TRBJ1-6 TRBV7-2 CASRGQVNSPLHF
TRBJ2-7 TRBV5-1 CASSSNSGSSYEQYF
TRBJ2-1 TRBV20-1 CSARVPAGISGRTGEQFF
TRBJ2-3 TRBV2 CASSGDIGLAGSTDTQYF
TRBJ1-6 TRBV12-3/TRBV12-4 CASSLARGNSPLHF